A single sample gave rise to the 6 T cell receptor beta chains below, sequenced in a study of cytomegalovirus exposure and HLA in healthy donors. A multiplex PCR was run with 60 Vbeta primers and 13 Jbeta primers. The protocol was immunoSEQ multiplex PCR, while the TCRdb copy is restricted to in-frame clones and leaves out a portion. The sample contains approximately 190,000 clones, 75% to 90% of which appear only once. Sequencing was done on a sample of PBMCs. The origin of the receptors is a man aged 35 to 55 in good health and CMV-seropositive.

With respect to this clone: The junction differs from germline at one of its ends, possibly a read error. In DNA, the CDR3 is TGTTCCAGCAGCTCCAGGTGGGACAGCAAAGAGACCCAGTACTTC. Residues: CSSSSRWDSKETQYF. V usage is TRBV7-9 and J usage is TRBJ2-5, with 7 bases matching TRBD1. The CDR3 has 15 amino acids. From germline, CDR1 is SEHNR and CDR2 FQNEAQ (reference sequence).

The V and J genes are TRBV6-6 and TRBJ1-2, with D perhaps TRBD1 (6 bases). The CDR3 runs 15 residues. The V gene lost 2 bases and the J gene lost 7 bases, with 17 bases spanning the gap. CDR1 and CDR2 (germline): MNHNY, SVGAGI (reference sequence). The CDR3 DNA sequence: TGTGCCAGCAGTTACCCGTATGAAGGGGGAGCTGGCTACACCTTC. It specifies CASSYPYEGGAGYTF.

CDR3 sequence: CASSLGTDTQYF. CDR3 nucleotides: TGCGCCAGCAGCCTCGGCACAGATACGCAGTATTTT. This chain links TRBV4-1 with TRBJ2-3, with D hard to call. CDR3 size: 12 residues. Per germline, CDR1 MGHRA and CDR2 YSYEKL. V gave up 4 bases and J gave up 1 base, with 3 bases separating them.

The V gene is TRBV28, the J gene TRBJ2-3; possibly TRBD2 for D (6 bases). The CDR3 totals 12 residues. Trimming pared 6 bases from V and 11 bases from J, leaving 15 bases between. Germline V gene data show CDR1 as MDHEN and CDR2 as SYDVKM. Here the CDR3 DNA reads TGTGCCAGCAGCGCGGGACGGCTTGGGCAGTATTTT. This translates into CASSAGRLGQYF. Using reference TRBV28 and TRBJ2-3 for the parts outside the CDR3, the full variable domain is DVKVTQSSRYLVKRTGEKVFLECVQDMDHENMFWYRQDPGLGLRLIYFSYDVKMKEKGDIPEGYSVSREKKERFSLILESASTNQTSMYLCASSAGRLGQYFGPGTRLTVL.

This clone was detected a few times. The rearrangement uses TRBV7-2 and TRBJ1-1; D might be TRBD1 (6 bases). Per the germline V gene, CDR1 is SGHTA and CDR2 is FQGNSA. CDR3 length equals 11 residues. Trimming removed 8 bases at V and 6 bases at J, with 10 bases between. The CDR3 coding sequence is TGTGCCAGCTTGAGGGGGTCTGAAGCTTTCTTT. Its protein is CASLRGSEAFF.

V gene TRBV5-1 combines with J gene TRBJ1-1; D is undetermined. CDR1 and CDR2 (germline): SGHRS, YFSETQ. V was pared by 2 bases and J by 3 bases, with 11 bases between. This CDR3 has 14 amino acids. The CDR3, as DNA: TGCGCCAGCAGCTTCGGGGTATTGGACACTGAAGCTTTCTTT. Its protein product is CASSFGVLDTEAFF. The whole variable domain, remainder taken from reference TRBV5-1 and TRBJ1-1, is KAGVTQTPRYLIKTRGQQVTLSCSPISGHRSVSWYQQTPGQGLQFLFEYFSETQRNKGNFPGRFSGRQFSNSRSEMNVSTLELGDSALYLCASSFGVLDTEAFFGQGTRLTVV.